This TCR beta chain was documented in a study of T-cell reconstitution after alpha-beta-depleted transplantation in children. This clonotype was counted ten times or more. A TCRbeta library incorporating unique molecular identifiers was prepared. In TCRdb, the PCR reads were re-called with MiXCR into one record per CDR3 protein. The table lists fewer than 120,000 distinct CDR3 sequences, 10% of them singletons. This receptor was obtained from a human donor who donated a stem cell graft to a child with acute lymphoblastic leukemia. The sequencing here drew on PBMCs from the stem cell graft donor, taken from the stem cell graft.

CDR3 bases: TGTGCCAGCAGCTTAGTTTCCAGGGGGCTAGAGACCCAGTACTTC. It specifies CASSLVSRGLETQYF. This chain connects TRBV7-9 to TRBJ2-5, with 8 bases identical to TRBD1. Germline loops: CDR1 SEHNR, CDR2 FQNEAQ (reference sequence). Unmatched junction bases numbered 5, after V lost 1 base and J lost 4 bases. The CDR3 is made up of 15 amino acids.